The entry that follows covers one T cell receptor beta chain sequence. As yet, its antigen is unknown. All the donors were Caucasian adults who lived in Nashville, Tennessee. The data are from a study of shared clonotypes between healthy human individuals. Study in general: Three plates each covered CD4 naive and memory; CD8 naive two, CD8 memory one. Study conclusions and caveats: Sampling included only blood; tissue repertoires likely differ. The naive CD4 repertoires of several donors were compared, and about 5% of clonotypes were shared.

Sequencing used immunoSEQ multiplex PCR; TCRdb keeps in-frame clones, though not all of them. The repertoire includes some 2,500,000 clones, 80% to 95% of them detected once, and 0.36% sits in the top ten. Sequencing input: naive CD4+ T cells from PBMCs. Subset: CD45RA+ positively selected. The source is a man aged 18-30 years in good health. Some clones in this sample may be carry-over from other donors' samples.

The CDR3 bases are TGTGCTAGTGGTTTGTATGAGGGGACCCAGTACTTC. It encodes CASGLYEGTQYF. The chain links TRBV12-5 to TRBJ2-5, with D perhaps TRBD2 (5 bases). The CDR3 covers 12 residues. Germline CDR1 LGHNT, CDR2 FRNRAP. The V end lost 2 bases, the J end lost 7 bases, and 8 bases lay between the germline ends.